These 9 T cell receptor beta chains were sequenced from one sample in a study of blood T cell repertoires in COVID-19. Sequenced by immunoSEQ multiplex PCR; TCRdb stores in-frame clones only, minus some. This table holds some 180,000 clones, roughly 90% found once. Sequenced material: peripheral blood. Receptors were obtained from a man over 45 with COVID-19, enrolled during active disease.

This clone has only one observation. The rearrangement uses TRBV5-1 and TRBJ2-7, with 7 bases identical to TRBD1. Germline values: CDR1 SGHRS, CDR2 YFSETQ. CDR3 size: 14 residues. V shed 4 bases, J shed 1 base, and the junction held 5 bases outside the gene matches. The CDR3 region is CASSPGQVSYEQYF. In nucleotides, the CDR3 is TGCGCCAGCAGCCCAGGACAGGTTTCCTACGAGCAGTACTTC.

CDR3 bases: TGTGCCACCAGTGACTCTAGCGGGGGGGTGTCCGGGGAGCTGTTTTTT. Translation gives CATSDSSGGVSGELFF. This chain links TRBV24-1 with TRBJ2-2; 12 nucleotides match TRBD2. The germline V gene encodes CDR1 KGHDR and CDR2 SFDVKD. The CDR3 extends over 16 amino acids. V shed 4 bases and J 6 bases; nucleotides not matched to a gene: 5.

This rearrangement joins TRBV19 to TRBJ1-5; TRBD1 aligns across 8 bases. Germline-derived CDR1 and CDR2 are LNHDA and SQIVND (reference sequence). The CDR3 loop spans 16 amino acids. V was pared by 10 bases and J by 0 bases, with 11 bases of the junction left unmatched. The CDR3 DNA follows: TGTGCCACCTCCGGGACAGGCCTTAATAGCAATCAGCCCCAGCATTTT. Protein sequence: CATSGTGLNSNQPQHF.

V gene TRBV30 combines with J gene TRBJ2-1; 9 bases map to TRBD2. CDR1 is GTSNPN, CDR2 SVGIG, per germline (reference sequence). This CDR3 has 16 residues. After removal of 6 bases from V and 10 bases from J, the junction contained 19 bases not matched to a gene. The CDR3 coding sequence is TGTGCCTGTCAATTAGGTTGGACTAGCGCGGTAAACGAGCAGTTCTTC. Amino acid sequence: CACQLGWTSAVNEQFF.

This rearrangement joins TRBV3-1 (or the pseudogene TRBV3-2) to TRBJ2-7, with 13 positions matching TRBD2. Germline lookup yields CDR1 LGHDT and CDR2 YNNKEL (reference sequence). V lost 1 base, J lost 7 bases, and 4 bases stayed unmatched. The CDR3 sequence is 15 residues long. CDR3 sequence: CASSQAQGLAGEQYF. For the CDR3, the DNA is TGTGCCAGCAGCCAAGCGCAGGGACTAGCGGGGGAGCAGTACTTC.

This chain connects TRBV6-6 to TRBJ2-2, with D unclear. V was trimmed by 6 bases and J by 5 bases, leaving 7 bases between them. Germline CDR1 reads MNHNY; CDR2 reads SVGAGI (reference sequence). There are 12 residues in the CDR3. The CDR3 loop is CASRPGTGELFF. Written as DNA, the CDR3 is TGTGCCAGCAGGCCGGGTACCGGGGAGCTGTTTTTT.

This clone has only one observation. This chain joins TRBV3-1 (or the pseudogene TRBV3-2) and TRBJ1-5, with 7 positions matching TRBD1. Germline-derived CDR1 and CDR2 are LGHDT and YNNKEL (reference sequence). This CDR3 region has 14 residues. V lost 4 bases to trimming and J lost 5 bases; unmatched junction nucleotides: 5. CDR3 DNA: TGTGCCAGCAGCCGACAGGGTTATGATCAGCCCCAGCATTTT. Translation gives CASSRQGYDQPQHF.

The chain uses TRBV7-8 and TRBJ1-2, with D maybe TRBD1 (5 bases). Germline V lookup: CDR1 SGHVS, CDR2 FQNEAQ. The CDR3 is made up of 14 amino acids. V was clipped by 1 base and J by 6 bases, with 12 bases between them. CDR3 in DNA: TGTGCCAGCAGCTTAGGCAGGGCTGTCGATGGCTACACCTTC. Its protein product is CASSLGRAVDGYTF.

Here the CDR3 reads CASSLPGSNQPQHF. DNA of the CDR3: TGTGCCAGCAGCTTGCCTGGCAGCAATCAGCCCCAGCATTTT. The rearrangement links TRBV5-4 to TRBJ1-5; D gene unclear. The CDR3 is 14 amino acids. The V end was cut by 1 base, the J end by 1 base, with 6 bases between. Germline CDR1 SGHNT, CDR2 YYREEE (reference sequence). Full variable domain (rest looked up from reference TRBV5-4 and TRBJ1-5): ETGVTQSPTHLIKTRGQQVTLRCSSQSGHNTVSWYQQALGQGPQFIFQYYREEENGRGNFPPRFSGLQFPNYSSELNVNALELDDSALYLCASSLPGSNQPQHFGDGTRLSIL.